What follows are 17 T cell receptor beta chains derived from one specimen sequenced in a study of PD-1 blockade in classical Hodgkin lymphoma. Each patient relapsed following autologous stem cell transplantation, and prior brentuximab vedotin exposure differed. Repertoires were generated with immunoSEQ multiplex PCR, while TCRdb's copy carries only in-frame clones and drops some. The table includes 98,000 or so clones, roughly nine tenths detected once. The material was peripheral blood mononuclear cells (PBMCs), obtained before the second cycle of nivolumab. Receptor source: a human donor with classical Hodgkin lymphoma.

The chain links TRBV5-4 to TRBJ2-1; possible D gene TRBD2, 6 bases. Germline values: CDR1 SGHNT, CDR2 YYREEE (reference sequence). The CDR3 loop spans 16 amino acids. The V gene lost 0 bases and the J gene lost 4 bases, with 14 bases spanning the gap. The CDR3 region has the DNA TGTGCCAGCAGCTTGGTGCAGCGGGCCCTATACAATGAGCAGTTCTTC. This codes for CASSLVQRALYNEQFF.

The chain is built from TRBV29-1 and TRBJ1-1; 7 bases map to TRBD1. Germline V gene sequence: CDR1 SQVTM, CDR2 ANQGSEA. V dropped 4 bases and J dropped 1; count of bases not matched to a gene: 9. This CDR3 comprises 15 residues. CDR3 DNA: TGCAGCGTTGCCACTACAGGGGCGAAGAACACTGAAGCTTTCTTT. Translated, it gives CSVATTGAKNTEAFF.

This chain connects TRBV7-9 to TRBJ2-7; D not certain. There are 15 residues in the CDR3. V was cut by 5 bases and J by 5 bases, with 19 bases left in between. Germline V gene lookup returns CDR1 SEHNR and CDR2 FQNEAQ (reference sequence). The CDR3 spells CASSPHRVPPHEQYF. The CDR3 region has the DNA TGTGCCAGCAGCCCCCACCGGGTGCCCCCCCACGAGCAGTACTTC.

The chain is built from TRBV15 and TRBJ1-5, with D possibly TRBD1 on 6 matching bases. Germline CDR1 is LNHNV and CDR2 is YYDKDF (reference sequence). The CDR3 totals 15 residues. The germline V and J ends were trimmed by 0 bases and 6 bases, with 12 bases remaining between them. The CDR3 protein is CATSRDDRMGQPQHF. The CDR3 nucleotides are TGTGCCACCAGCAGAGATGACAGGATGGGTCAGCCCCAGCATTTT.

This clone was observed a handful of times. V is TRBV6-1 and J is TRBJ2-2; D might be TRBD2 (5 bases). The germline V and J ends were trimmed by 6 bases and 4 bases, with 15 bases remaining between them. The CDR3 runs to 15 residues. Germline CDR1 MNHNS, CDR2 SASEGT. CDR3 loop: CASSHGLEPTGELFF. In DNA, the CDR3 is TGTGCCAGCAGCCACGGACTGGAACCCACCGGGGAGCTGTTTTTT.

Written as DNA, the CDR3 is TGTGCCAGCAGCGTGGGTGCGGGTGGCACAGATACGCAGTATTTT. It encodes CASSVGAGGTDTQYF. The chain employs TRBV9 and TRBJ2-3, with a weak D call TRBD2 (5 bases). The CDR3 runs 15 residues. V lost 2 bases and J lost 1, with 11 bases in between. Germline lookup yields CDR1 SGDLS and CDR2 YYNGEE.

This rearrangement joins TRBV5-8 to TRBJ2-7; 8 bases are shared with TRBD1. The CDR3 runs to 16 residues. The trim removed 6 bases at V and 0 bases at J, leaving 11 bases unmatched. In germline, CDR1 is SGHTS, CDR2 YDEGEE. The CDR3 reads CASNQGQGTSSYEQYF. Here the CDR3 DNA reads TGTGCCAGCAACCAAGGACAGGGTACTAGCTCCTACGAGCAGTACTTC.

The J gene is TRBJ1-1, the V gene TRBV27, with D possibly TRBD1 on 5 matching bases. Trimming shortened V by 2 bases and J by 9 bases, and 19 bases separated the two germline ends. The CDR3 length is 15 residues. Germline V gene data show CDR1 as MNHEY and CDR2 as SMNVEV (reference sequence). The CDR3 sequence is CASSLGGTPSIKAFF. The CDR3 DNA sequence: TGTGCCAGCAGTTTAGGTGGGACTCCCTCCATCAAAGCTTTCTTT.

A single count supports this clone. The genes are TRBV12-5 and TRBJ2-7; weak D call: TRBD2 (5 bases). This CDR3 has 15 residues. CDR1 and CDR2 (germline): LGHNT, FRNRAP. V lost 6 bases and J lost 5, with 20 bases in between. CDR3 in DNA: TGTGCTAGTGGCAAGGACGCCTCGGGATTCCACGAGCAGTACTTC. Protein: CASGKDASGFHEQYF.

DNA of the CDR3: TGTGCCAGCAGCTTCAAACGACTAGCGGGTGACTCGGATACGCAGTATTTT. This translates into CASSFKRLAGDSDTQYF. The J gene is TRBJ2-3, the V gene TRBV7-2, with TRBD2 identical over 10 bases. The CDR3 length is 17 residues. Germline CDR1 reads SGHTA; CDR2 reads FQGNSA. J lost 6 bases, V lost 3 bases, and 12 bases had no gene match.

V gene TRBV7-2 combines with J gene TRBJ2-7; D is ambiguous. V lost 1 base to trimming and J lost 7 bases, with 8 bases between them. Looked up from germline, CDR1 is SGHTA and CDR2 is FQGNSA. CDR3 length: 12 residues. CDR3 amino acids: CASSLVAWEQYF. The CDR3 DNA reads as TGTGCCAGCAGCTTAGTGGCGTGGGAGCAGTACTTC. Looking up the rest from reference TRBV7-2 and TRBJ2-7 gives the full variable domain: GAGVSQSPSNKVTEKGKDVELRCDPISGHTALYWYRQSLGQGLEFLIYFQGNSAPDKSGLPSDRFSAERTGGSVSTLTIQRTQQEDSAVYLCASSLVAWEQYFGPGTRLTVT.

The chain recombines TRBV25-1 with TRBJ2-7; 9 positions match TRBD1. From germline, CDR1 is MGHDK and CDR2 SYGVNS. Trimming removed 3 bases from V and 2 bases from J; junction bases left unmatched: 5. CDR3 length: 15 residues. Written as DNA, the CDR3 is TGTGCCAGCAGTGACCCGACAGGGGGTACCTACGAGCAGTACTTC. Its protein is CASSDPTGGTYEQYF.

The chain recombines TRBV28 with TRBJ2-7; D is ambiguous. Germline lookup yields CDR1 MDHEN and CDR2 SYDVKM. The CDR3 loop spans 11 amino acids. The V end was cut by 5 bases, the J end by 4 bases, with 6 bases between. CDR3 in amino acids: CASSISYEQYF. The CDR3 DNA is TGTGCCAGCAGTATAAGTTACGAGCAGTACTTC.

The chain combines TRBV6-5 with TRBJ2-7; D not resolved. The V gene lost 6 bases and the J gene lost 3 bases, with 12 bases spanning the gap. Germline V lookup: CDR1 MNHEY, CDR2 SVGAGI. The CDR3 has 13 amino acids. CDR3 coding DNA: TGTGCCAGCAGGCCTTGGGGTTTCTACGAGCAGTACTTC. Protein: CASRPWGFYEQYF.

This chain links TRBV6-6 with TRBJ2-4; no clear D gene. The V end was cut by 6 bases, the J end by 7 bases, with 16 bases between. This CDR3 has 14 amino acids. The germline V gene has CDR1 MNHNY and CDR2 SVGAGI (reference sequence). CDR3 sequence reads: CASSAAGRRNIQYF. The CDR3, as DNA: TGTGCCAGCAGCGCAGCCGGGCGTAGGAACATTCAGTACTTC.

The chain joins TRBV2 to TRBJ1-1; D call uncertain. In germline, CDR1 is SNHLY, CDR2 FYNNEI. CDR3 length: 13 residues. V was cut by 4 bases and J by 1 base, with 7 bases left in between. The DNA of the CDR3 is TGTGCCAGCAGTGGTCAAGCGAACACTGAAGCTTTCTTT. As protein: CASSGQANTEAFF.

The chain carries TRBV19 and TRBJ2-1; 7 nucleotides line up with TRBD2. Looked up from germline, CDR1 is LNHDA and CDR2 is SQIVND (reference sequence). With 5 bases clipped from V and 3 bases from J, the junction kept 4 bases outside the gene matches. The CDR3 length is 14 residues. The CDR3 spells CASSPGGNYNEQFF. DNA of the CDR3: TGTGCCAGTAGTCCGGGAGGAAACTACAATGAGCAGTTCTTC.